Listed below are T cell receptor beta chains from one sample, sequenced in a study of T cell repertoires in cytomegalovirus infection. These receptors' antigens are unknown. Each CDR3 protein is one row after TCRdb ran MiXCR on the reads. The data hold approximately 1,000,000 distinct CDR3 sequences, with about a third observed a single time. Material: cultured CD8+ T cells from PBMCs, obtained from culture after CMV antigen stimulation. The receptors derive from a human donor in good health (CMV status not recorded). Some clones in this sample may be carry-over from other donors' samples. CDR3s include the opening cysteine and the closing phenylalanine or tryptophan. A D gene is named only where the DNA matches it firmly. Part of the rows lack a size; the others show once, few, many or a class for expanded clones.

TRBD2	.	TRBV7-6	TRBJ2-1	TGTGCCAGCAGGCGGACTAGCGGGGGAGCGCATGAGCAGTTCTTC	CASRRTSGGAHEQFF
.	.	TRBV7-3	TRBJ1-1	TGTGCCAGCAGCTTAGGAGCCGGGGGGTCCACTGAAGCTTTCTTT	CASSLGAGGSTEAFF
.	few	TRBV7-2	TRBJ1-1	TGTGCCAGCAGCGCCTTCGGGAACACTGAAGCTTTCTTT	CASSAFGNTEAFF
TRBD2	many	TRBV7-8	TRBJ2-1	TGTGCCAGCAGCGTACTAGCGGGGATCGACAATGAGCAGTTCTTC	CASSVLAGIDNEQFF
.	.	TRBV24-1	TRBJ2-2	TGTGCCGCTGCAGGAGGAGGGACCGGGGAGCTGTTTTTT	CAAAGGGTGELFF
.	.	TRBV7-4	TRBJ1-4	TGTGCCAGCAGCTTATTGATTGGGGAAAAACTGTTTTTT	CASSLLIGEKLFF
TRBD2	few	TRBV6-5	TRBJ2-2	TGTGCCAGCAGTTCTCCATTCCTACTTAGCGGGGGAAACACCGGGGAGCTGTTTTTT	CASSSPFLLSGGNTGELFF
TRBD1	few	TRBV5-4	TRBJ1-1	TGTGCCAGCAGCCCGGGACAGCTGATCCCCCGATCAATGAACACTGAAGCTTTCTTT	CASSPGQLIPRSMNTEAFF
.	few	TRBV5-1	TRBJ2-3	TGCGCCAGCAGCTCGGTTGCAGATACGCAGTATTTT	CASSSVADTQYF
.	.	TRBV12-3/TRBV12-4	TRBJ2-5	TGTGCCAGCAGCGTCTGGGGGGGGGCCTTGGAGACCCAGTACTTC	CASSVWGGALETQYF
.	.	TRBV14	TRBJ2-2	TGTGCCAGCAGCTACCAAGGGGGGCCCGGGCCCGGGGAGCTGTTTTTT	CASSYQGGPGPGELFF
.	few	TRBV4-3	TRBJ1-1	TGCGCCAGCAGCCAAGATTGGAGTTTAAACACTGAAGCTTTCTTT	CASSQDWSLNTEAFF
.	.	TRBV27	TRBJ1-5	TGTGCCAGCAGTTTATATCCCCACAGTCAGCCCCAGCATTTT	CASSLYPHSQPQHF
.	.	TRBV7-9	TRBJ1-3	TGTGCCAGCAGCTTAGTAGTCTCTGGAAACACCATATATTTT	CASSLVVSGNTIYF
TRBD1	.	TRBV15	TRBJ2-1	TGTGCCACCAGACAGGGGGCCAATGAGCAGTTCTTC	CATRQGANEQFF
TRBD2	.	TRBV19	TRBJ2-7	TGTGCCAGTAGTATAGCGACTAGCGGGGGGTACGAGCAGTACTTC	CASSIATSGGYEQYF
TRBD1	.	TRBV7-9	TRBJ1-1	TGTGCCAGCAGCTTATCCCAGGGGGTGAACACTGAAGCTTTCTTT	CASSLSQGVNTEAFF
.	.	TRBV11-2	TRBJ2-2	TGTGCCAGCAGCCTAGGTAGTTTGATCACGAACACCGGGGAGCTGTTTTTT	CASSLGSLITNTGELFF
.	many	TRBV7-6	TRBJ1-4	TGTGCCAGCAGCTTCCGATCTGGTGAAAAACTGTTTTTT	CASSFRSGEKLFF
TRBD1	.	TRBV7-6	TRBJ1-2	TGTGCCAGCAGCTCCTTTGGACAGGGGGTCGACGGCTACACCTTC	CASSSFGQGVDGYTF
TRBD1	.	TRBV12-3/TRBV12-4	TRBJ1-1	TGTGCCAGCACTATAACAGGGGCAGAGGTGACTGAAGCTTTCTTT	CASTITGAEVTEAFF
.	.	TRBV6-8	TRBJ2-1	TGTGCCAGCAGTCGGGAGCTGGGGAATGAGCAGTTCTTC	CASSRELGNEQFF
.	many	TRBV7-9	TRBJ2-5	TGTGCCAGCAGCGAGGGCGGGGAGACCCAGTACTTC	CASSEGGETQYF
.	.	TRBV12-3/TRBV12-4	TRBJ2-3	TGTGCCAGCAGCTTCGTGACCATGAGAAACACAGATACGCAGTATTTT	CASSFVTMRNTDTQYF
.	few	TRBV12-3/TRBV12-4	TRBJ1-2	TGTGCCAGCAATAAGGGGTTCGGCTATGGCTACACCTTC	CASNKGFGYGYTF
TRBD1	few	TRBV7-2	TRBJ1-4	TGTGCCAGCAGCCGGGGACAGGCCGCCTGGGTTAGCGAAAAACTGTTTTTT	CASSRGQAAWVSEKLFF
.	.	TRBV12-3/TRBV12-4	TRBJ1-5	TGTGCCAGCAGTCCCGGGAAGGTGGAGCCCCAGCATTTT	CASSPGKVEPQHF
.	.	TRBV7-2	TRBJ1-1	TGTGCCAGCATGGTGGGTGCTATGAACACTGAAGCTTTCTTT	CASMVGAMNTEAFF
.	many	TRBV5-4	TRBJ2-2	TGTGCCAGCAGCCGCCTGACAGTCGGCGACACCGGGGAGCTGTTTTTT	CASSRLTVGDTGELFF
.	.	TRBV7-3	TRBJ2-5	TGTGCCAGCAGCCCCACTTCTAGGGAGACCCAGTACTTC	CASSPTSRETQYF
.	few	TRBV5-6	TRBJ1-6	TGTGCCAGCAGCAGCAAGTGGGGACCGATCTCACCCCTCCACTTT	CASSSKWGPISPLHF
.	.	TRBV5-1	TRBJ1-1	TGCGCCAGCAGCGCGGGACTCTCGAACACTGAAGCTTTCTTT	CASSAGLSNTEAFF
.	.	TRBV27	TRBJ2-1	TGTGCCAGCAGTCCAGGATGGGACGATGAGCAGTTCTTC	CASSPGWDDEQFF
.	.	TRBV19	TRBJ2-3	TGTGCCACTCGCGGACTATCCAAGTCTTCACAGCATACGCAGTATTTT	CATRGLSKSSQHTQYF
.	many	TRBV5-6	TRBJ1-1	TGTGCCAGCAGCTTCAATTCACAGGACACTGAAGCTTTCTTT	CASSFNSQDTEAFF
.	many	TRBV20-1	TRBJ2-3	TGCAGTGCTACCCGCCGTGGTCCACTTAGCACAGATACGCAGTATTTT	CSATRRGPLSTDTQYF
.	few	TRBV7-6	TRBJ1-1	TGTGCCAGCAGTTCCGAGAGGGGAAGGGTGAACACTGAAGCTTTCTTT	CASSSERGRVNTEAFF
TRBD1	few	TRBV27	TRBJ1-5	TGTGCCAGCAGGGTACAGGGGGGAAGCAATCAGCCCCAGCATTTT	CASRVQGGSNQPQHF
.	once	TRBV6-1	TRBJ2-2	TGTGCCAGCGCTCTCTTGGGGGGGGAGCTGTTTTTT	CASALLGGELFF
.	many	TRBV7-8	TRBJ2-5	TGTGCCAGCAGCTTAGCTTCCCTAGGGGGGGCGGTGGAGACCCAGTACTTC	CASSLASLGGAVETQYF
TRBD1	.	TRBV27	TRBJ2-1	TGTGCCAGTACAGGGGTCGCATACAATGAGCAGTTCTTC	CASTGVAYNEQFF
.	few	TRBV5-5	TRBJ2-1	TGTGCCAGCAGCTTGCGGGGGGCGGGGCAGTTCTTC	CASSLRGAGQFF
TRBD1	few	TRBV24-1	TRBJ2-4	TGTGCCACCAGTGATTGGGACAGTAAAAACATTCAGTACTTC	CATSDWDSKNIQYF
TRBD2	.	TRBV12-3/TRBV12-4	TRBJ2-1	TGTGCCAGCAGTGTACCGGGACTAGCAAGAAATGAGCAGTTCTTC	CASSVPGLARNEQFF
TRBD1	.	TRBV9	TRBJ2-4	TGTGCCAGCAGCGTAGAGGGACAGCGAAAAAACATTCAGTACTTC	CASSVEGQRKNIQYF
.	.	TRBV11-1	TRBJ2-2	TGTGCCAGCAGCCCCTACAGCACCGGGGAGCTGTTTTTT	CASSPYSTGELFF
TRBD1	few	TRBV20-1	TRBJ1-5	TGCAGTGCTAGAGAAAAGCCAGGGGGAAGCAATCAGCCCCAGCATTTT	CSAREKPGGSNQPQHF
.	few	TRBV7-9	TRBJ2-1	TGTGCCAGCAGCTTAGCGCAGACAGATATTTGGGACAATGAGCAGTTCTTC	CASSLAQTDIWDNEQFF
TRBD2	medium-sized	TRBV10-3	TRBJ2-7	TGTGCCATCAGTGACGGGACTAGCGGGGGGACCTACGAGCAGTACTTC	CAISDGTSGGTYEQYF
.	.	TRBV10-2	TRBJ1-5	TGCGCCAGCAGTGAGTCGCGACATAAAGATCAGCCCCAGCATTTT	CASSESRHKDQPQHF
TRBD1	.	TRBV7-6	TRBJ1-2	TGTGCCAGCAGCCCAATCGGACAGGGTGAAGGCTACACCTTC	CASSPIGQGEGYTF
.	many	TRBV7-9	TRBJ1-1	TGTGCCAGTCTAAGCAACACTGAAGCTTTCTTT	CASLSNTEAFF
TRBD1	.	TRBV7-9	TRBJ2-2	TGTGCCAGCAGCTCCGGGGACAGGTCGAACACCGGGGAGCTGTTTTTT	CASSSGDRSNTGELFF